A selection of T cell receptor beta chains follows, all from one sample in a study of cytomegalovirus exposure and HLA in healthy donors. Sequencing was performed with immunoSEQ multiplex PCR; in TCRdb, only in-frame clones are kept and a portion is missing. The sample has about 130,000 clones, more than 70% seen once. Specimen: PBMCs. Source of these receptors: a man aged 50 to 59 in good health and CMV-seropositive. Both conserved end residues are part of each CDR3. A D gene is named only where the DNA matches it firmly. Some rows have no size entry. The others give once, few or many, or a class for an expanded clone.

d_gene	v_gene	j_gene	abundance	len	CDR3aa	CDR3nt
TRBD2	TRBV19	TRBJ2-1	-	20	CANSIEKGGASGAPGHEQFF	TGTGCCAATAGTATAGAGAAGGGGGGGGCTAGCGGGGCGCCGGGGCATGAGCAGTTCTTC
-	TRBV9	TRBJ2-5	few	13	CASSVSAGETQYF	TGTGCCAGCAGCGTATCGGCGGGAGAGACCCAGTACTTC
TRBD1	TRBV27	TRBJ1-4	once	14	CASSFNRGREKLFF	TGTGCCAGCAGTTTTAACAGGGGGCGTGAAAAACTGTTTTTT
-	TRBV5-1	TRBJ2-7	few	13	CASSSGPGNEQYF	TGCGCCAGCAGCTCCGGTCCAGGGAACGAGCAGTACTTC
TRBD1	TRBV6-6	TRBJ1-4	-	16	CASGTAGYATNEKLFF	TGTGCCAGCGGGACAGCGGGTTATGCAACTAATGAAAAACTGTTTTTT
-	TRBV19	TRBJ2-2	once	13	CASSIGGTGELFF	TGTGCCAGTAGTATTGGAGGGACCGGGGAGCTGTTTTTT
-	TRBV18	TRBJ2-5	-	16	CASSPSEPDSQETQYF	TGTGCCAGCTCACCATCTGAACCGGACAGCCAAGAGACCCAGTACTTC
-	TRBV7-8	TRBJ1-2	few	15	CASTPSGVAYSGYTF	TGTGCCAGCACCCCTAGCGGGGTGGCTTACTCGGGCTACACCTTC
-	TRBV4-2	TRBJ2-7	few	16	CASSQESVRATHEQYF	TGTGCCAGCAGCCAAGAAAGTGTGCGGGCCACCCACGAGCAGTACTTC
TRBD2	TRBV29-1	TRBJ2-2	few	14	CSVLAGGAGGELFF	TGCAGCGTCCTCGCGGGGGGGGCGGGCGGGGAGCTGTTTTTT
-	TRBV7-6	TRBJ1-1	-	16	CASSPRRYNMNTEAFF	TGTGCCAGCAGCCCTAGACGGTACAACATGAACACTGAAGCTTTCTTT
-	TRBV29-1	TRBJ2-1	-	14	CSVDSRGPYNEQFF	TGCAGCGTTGATTCCAGGGGACCCTACAATGAGCAGTTCTTC
-	TRBV19	TRBJ1-6	-	15	CASRDLDSYNSPLHF	TGTGCCAGTAGGGATTTGGACAGCTATAATTCACCCCTCCACTTT